A single sample is the source of the 8 T cell receptor beta chains below, sequenced in a study of OX40 agonist ivuxolimab in advanced cancers. The data were produced by immunoSEQ multiplex PCR, yet TCRdb's version contains in-frame clones alone and is incomplete. Here the sample spans some 20,000 clones, roughly 84% being singletons. The sample consisted of CD4+ or CD8+ T cells sorted from blood, taken in a trial of the OX40 agonist ivuxolimab. The receptors stem from an adult with an advanced solid tumor such as melanoma, head and neck, liver or kidney cancer.

The chain employs TRBV18 and TRBJ1-1; D might be TRBD1 (5 bases). The V end lost 3 bases, the J end lost 0 bases, and 11 bases lay between the germline ends. Germline V lookup: CDR1 KGHSH, CDR2 LQKENI. There are 15 residues in the CDR3. Written as DNA, the CDR3 is TGTGCCAGCTCACCCGCGACAGCTATGAACACTGAAGCTTTCTTT. Residues: CASSPATAMNTEAFF.

The CDR3 DNA reads TGTGCCAGCAGTGGCGGACTAGCGGGCCTTTACCAAGAGACCCAGTACTTC. This sequence encodes CASSGGLAGLYQETQYF. The genes are TRBV2 and TRBJ2-5, with 11 nucleotides matching TRBD2. V shed 4 bases and J 0 bases; nucleotides not matched to a gene: 7. Germline V gene lookup returns CDR1 SNHLY and CDR2 FYNNEI. This CDR3 is built from 17 residues.

The chain uses TRBV7-3 and TRBJ2-7, with TRBD1 matching 7 bases. The V and J ends lost 3 bases and 6 bases, in that order; junction bases with no gene match: 5. The CDR3 is 13 amino acids. Germline V CDR1 and CDR2: SGHTA, FQGTGA. The chain's CDR3 is CASSFDRVGEQYF. DNA of the CDR3: TGTGCCAGCAGCTTTGACAGGGTGGGCGAGCAGTACTTC.

This chain connects TRBV5-3 to TRBJ2-3; 10 positions agree with TRBD2. TRBV5-3 is identified as an open reading frame with a role that is uncertain. V shed 4 bases and J 0 bases; nucleotides not matched to a gene: 17. This CDR3 is 20 amino acids long. CDR3 nucleotides: TGTGCCAGAAGCCGACCGGGACTAGCGAGTGGGGGAGCTAGCACAGATACGCAGTATTTT. Translating it yields CARSRPGLASGGASTDTQYF.

This rearrangement joins TRBV30 to TRBJ2-6; 8 bases are a match to TRBD1. The CDR3 totals 16 residues. Germline CDR1 reads GTSNPN; CDR2 reads SVGIG (reference sequence). The trim removed 6 bases at V and 0 bases at J, leaving 7 bases unmatched. The CDR3 DNA reads TGTGCCTGCAGGACAGGGCTAAACTCTGGGGCCAACGTCCTGACTTTC. Encoded protein: CACRTGLNSGANVLTF.

The V call is TRBV30, the J call TRBJ1-1, with a possible D match to TRBD1 (6 bases). Germline V CDR1 and CDR2: GTSNPN, SVGIG (reference sequence). With 2 bases removed from V and 0 bases from J, the gap between germline ends came to 10 bases. This CDR3 is 14 amino acids long. The CDR3 DNA is TGTGCCTGGAGTAACTACAGGGTGAACACTGAAGCTTTCTTT. Residues: CAWSNYRVNTEAFF.

Only one count was recorded for this clone. A read error may account for a junction end that differs from germline. The gene calls are TRBV6-1 and TRBJ1-5; no definite D call. CDR1 is MNHNS and CDR2 is SASEGT in the germline V gene. CDR3 length equals 14 residues. The CDR3 sequence: CATTSGTSNRPQHF. For the CDR3, the DNA is TGTGCCACCACAAGCGGTACTAGCAATCGGCCCCAGCATTTT.

The chain joins TRBV7-8 to TRBJ2-7; D might be TRBD2 (6 bases). V was trimmed by 3 bases and J by 4 bases, leaving 16 bases between them. The CDR3 runs 15 residues. Germline V gene data show CDR1 as SGHVS and CDR2 as FQNEAQ. The CDR3 reads CASSFPRRGVYEQYF. DNA of the CDR3: TGTGCCAGCAGCTTTCCCCGGCGGGGAGTATACGAGCAGTACTTC.